This section outlines one TCR beta chain sequence together with its context. Authors' data handling: Amplification with reference gene primers provided the estimates of nucleated cell counts. Generated by immunoSEQ multiplex PCR, the TCRdb table keeps only in-frame clones and is missing some. The V and J calls and clone size come from that table; D and trimming were worked out from the DNA. The table records tens of thousands of clones, 80% to 90% of them present only once. The CDR3 consists of 16 residues. Germline CDR1 MDHEN, CDR2 SYDVKM. The V end lost 5 bases, the J end lost 3 bases, and 19 bases lay between the germline ends. The data were obtained in a study of blood T cell repertoires in COVID-19. The wider study: Spain, Italy and the United States supplied samples that represented acute and convalescent COVID-19. Sample material is recorded as cDNA or gDNA derived from T cells, B-cell-depleted T cells, or PBMCs.

The gene calls are TRBV28 and TRBJ1-1; a weak D match, TRBD1 (5 bases). Sequenced input: peripheral blood. The receptor was derived from a woman aged 70-85 years in a cohort sampled during active COVID-19. CDR3: CASSTPGGPYHTEAFF. In nucleotides, the CDR3 is TGTGCCAGCAGTACGCCGGGGGGACCCTACCACACTGAAGCTTTCTTT. The full variable domain, with the rest looked up from reference TRBV28 and TRBJ1-1, is DVKVTQSSRYLVKRTGEKVFLECVQDMDHENMFWYRQDPGLGLRLIYFSYDVKMKEKGDIPEGYSVSREKKERFSLILESASTNQTSMYLCASSTPGGPYHTEAFFGQGTRLTVV.